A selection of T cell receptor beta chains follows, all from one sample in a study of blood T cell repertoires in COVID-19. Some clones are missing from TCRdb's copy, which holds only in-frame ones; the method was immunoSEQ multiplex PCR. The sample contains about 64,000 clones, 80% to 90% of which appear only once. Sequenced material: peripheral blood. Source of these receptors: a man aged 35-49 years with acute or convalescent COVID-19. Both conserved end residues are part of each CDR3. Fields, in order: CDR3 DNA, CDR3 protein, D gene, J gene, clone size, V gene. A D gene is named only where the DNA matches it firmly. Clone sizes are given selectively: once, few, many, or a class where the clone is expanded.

DNA: TGTGCCAGCAGCAAAGGTGCGGGAAACACCATATATTTT
CDR3: CASSKGAGNTIYF
D: NA
J: TRBJ1-3
size: few
V: TRBV21-1

DNA: TGTGCCACCAGTGATTTCAGGGGTAGCACCGGGGAGCTGTTTTTT
CDR3: CATSDFRGSTGELFF
D: NA
J: TRBJ2-2
size: NA
V: TRBV24-1

DNA: TGTGCCAGCAGCCAGCAAACCAATGCCCACAGGGCAGTCGAAGCTTTCTTT
CDR3: CASSQQTNAHRAVEAFF
D: NA
J: TRBJ1-1
size: few
V: TRBV3-1/TRBV3-2

DNA: TGTGCCAGCAGCTTGGCGTCAGGGTCCAATTCACCCCTCCACTTT
CDR3: CASSLASGSNSPLHF
D: NA
J: TRBJ1-6
size: NA
V: TRBV5-4

DNA: TGTGCCAGCAGCTTGGACAGCCACACTGAAGCTTTCTTT
CDR3: CASSLDSHTEAFF
D: NA
J: TRBJ1-1
size: once
V: TRBV11-3

DNA: TGTGCCAGCGGCAGGGACAGAGCTAACTATGGCTACACCTTC
CDR3: CASGRDRANYGYTF
D: TRBD1
J: TRBJ1-2
size: NA
V: TRBV5-4

DNA: TGTGCCAGCAGCTCGGGGAGACTAGCGGGGGGCATCTCCTACGAGCAGTACTTC
CDR3: CASSSGRLAGGISYEQYF
D: TRBD2
J: TRBJ2-7
size: NA
V: TRBV11-3

DNA: TGCGCCAGCAGCCAAGAGTCCCCACGCAGCCGAGGAGGCGAGCAGTACTTC
CDR3: CASSQESPRSRGGEQYF
D: NA
J: TRBJ2-7
size: NA
V: TRBV4-1

DNA: TGTGCCAGCAGTCAACCTAGCGGTCTCCGGGATACGCAGTATTTT
CDR3: CASSQPSGLRDTQYF
D: TRBD2
J: TRBJ2-3
size: NA
V: TRBV25-1

DNA: TGTGCCAGCAGTCAGGGGACGCCGACCTATGGCTACACCTTC
CDR3: CASSQGTPTYGYTF
D: NA
J: TRBJ1-2
size: NA
V: TRBV6-5

DNA: TGTGCCAGCAGGCGGGACCAGCCCCAGCATTTT
CDR3: CASRRDQPQHF
D: NA
J: TRBJ1-5
size: NA
V: TRBV2

DNA: TGCGCCAGCAGCCAAGCAGGGCCAGGCAATGAAAAACTGTTTTTT
CDR3: CASSQAGPGNEKLFF
D: NA
J: TRBJ1-4
size: NA
V: TRBV4-1

DNA: TGTGCCAGCAGTTACAACAGGGAGGGGACTGAAGCTTTCTTT
CDR3: CASSYNREGTEAFF
D: NA
J: TRBJ1-1
size: NA
V: TRBV6-5

DNA: TGTGCCAGCAGCACAGACAACAATCAGCCCCAGCATTTT
CDR3: CASSTDNNQPQHF
D: NA
J: TRBJ1-5
size: NA
V: TRBV5-4

DNA: TGTGCCTGGTCAGGGTTTGGGGTCTATGGCTACACCTTC
CDR3: CAWSGFGVYGYTF
D: NA
J: TRBJ1-2
size: NA
V: TRBV30

DNA: TGTGCCAGCAGTCAGGGGGCCCTCGGAGACACCATATATTTT
CDR3: CASSQGALGDTIYF
D: TRBD1
J: TRBJ1-3
size: few
V: TRBV27

DNA: TGTGCCAGCAGTGAAGAACAGGGAAGAGAAAAACTGTTTTTT
CDR3: CASSEEQGREKLFF
D: NA
J: TRBJ1-4
size: NA
V: TRBV2

DNA: TGCGCCAGCAGCTTGGGAGGGTATAGCAATCAGCCCCAGCATTTT
CDR3: CASSLGGYSNQPQHF
D: NA
J: TRBJ1-5
size: NA
V: TRBV5-1

DNA: TGTGCGACAAGTTTTGGAGGGCCTACGGATTCACCCCTCCACTTT
CDR3: CATSFGGPTDSPLHF
D: NA
J: TRBJ1-6
size: NA
V: TRBV24-1

DNA: TGTGCCAGCAGCAAGGACAGGGACCAGCCCCAGCATTTT
CDR3: CASSKDRDQPQHF
D: TRBD1
J: TRBJ1-5
size: few
V: TRBV2

DNA: TGTGCCAGCAGCCAAGACCACAGGGGAACTGAAGCTTTCTTT
CDR3: CASSQDHRGTEAFF
D: TRBD1
J: TRBJ1-1
size: NA
V: TRBV3-1/TRBV3-2

DNA: TGTGCCAGCAGTGTACCGGGACAGAAGTACGAGCAGTACTTC
CDR3: CASSVPGQKYEQYF
D: TRBD1
J: TRBJ2-7
size: NA
V: TRBV6-6

DNA: TGCGCCAGCAGCTTGGATGTGGCAGGGTCAAAGCATTTT
CDR3: CASSLDVAGSKHF
D: NA
J: TRBJ1-5
size: NA
V: TRBV5-1

DNA: TGCGCCAGCAGCCAGCTTGCCCGGAGTGGAGGGGAAAAACTGTTTTTT
CDR3: CASSQLARSGGEKLFF
D: NA
J: TRBJ1-4
size: NA
V: TRBV5-1

DNA: TGTGCCAGCAGGGGGACAGGGCTGGACTATGGCTACACCTTC
CDR3: CASRGTGLDYGYTF
D: TRBD1
J: TRBJ1-2
size: NA
V: TRBV6-5

DNA: TGTGCCAGCAGCTTATGGGCTAGCGGGGGCTATTACCAAGAGACCCAGTACTTC
CDR3: CASSLWASGGYYQETQYF
D: TRBD2
J: TRBJ2-5
size: once
V: TRBV11-2

DNA: TGTGCCAGCAGCTTAGCCCTGGGGGGATATGGCTACACCTTC
CDR3: CASSLALGGYGYTF
D: NA
J: TRBJ1-2
size: NA
V: TRBV7-2

DNA: TGTGCCAGCAGTTCCCCACAGGTTTACGAGCAGTACTTC
CDR3: CASSSPQVYEQYF
D: NA
J: TRBJ2-7
size: few
V: TRBV28

DNA: TGTGCCAGCAGGACAGGGCAGGCGGCTAATGAAAAACTGTTTTTT
CDR3: CASRTGQAANEKLFF
D: TRBD1
J: TRBJ1-4
size: NA
V: TRBV2

DNA: TGTGCCAGCAGTGACTCTCAACAGGGGAGGCATGGCTACACCTTC
CDR3: CASSDSQQGRHGYTF
D: TRBD1
J: TRBJ1-2
size: NA
V: TRBV6-4

DNA: TGTGCCAGCAGCTCCATACAGGGGCTGAACACTGAAGCTTTCTTT
CDR3: CASSSIQGLNTEAFF
D: TRBD1
J: TRBJ1-1
size: NA
V: TRBV5-6

DNA: TGTGCCAGCAGGGGCAGGGGCACTGAAGCTTTCTTT
CDR3: CASRGRGTEAFF
D: NA
J: TRBJ1-1
size: NA
V: TRBV2

DNA: TGTGCTAGTGGTGCGGACAGCAATAATTCACCCCTCCACTTT
CDR3: CASGADSNNSPLHF
D: NA
J: TRBJ1-6
size: few
V: TRBV12-5

DNA: TGTGCCAGCAGCTTGGAGGGGTATGGCTACACCTTC
CDR3: CASSLEGYGYTF
D: NA
J: TRBJ1-2
size: NA
V: TRBV5-6

DNA: TGTGCCTGGAGTAGAGACAGCACCAATCAGCCCCAGCATTTT
CDR3: CAWSRDSTNQPQHF
D: NA
J: TRBJ1-5
size: NA
V: TRBV30